These T cell receptor beta chains were read from a single sample in a study of early T cells in non-severe SARS-CoV-2 infection. One entry per CDR3 protein results from TCRdb running MiXCR on the 5' RACE reads. The sample has about 100,000 distinct CDR3 sequences; 11% are singletons. Sequenced: whole blood. All receptors derive from an adult who was a healthcare worker with PCR-confirmed SARS-CoV-2 infection or an uninfected control (not recorded which). Both conserved end residues are part of each CDR3.

V gene,J gene,CDR3 protein
TRBV11-2,TRBJ2-1,CASSPVAGTYNEQFF
TRBV28,TRBJ1-4,CASGARKLFF
TRBV12-3/TRBV12-4,TRBJ1-1,CASSPRVDTEAFF
TRBV6-2/TRBV6-3,TRBJ2-1,CASRLRTSGRVFEQFF
TRBV11-2,TRBJ2-1,CASSPPGLAGGGEQFF
TRBV7-2,TRBJ2-1,CASSPNGLARNEQFF
TRBV7-9,TRBJ2-7,CASRKEGAGEQYF
TRBV11-2,TRBJ1-1,CASSLDSLRGTEAFF
TRBV4-1,TRBJ1-1,CASSQESGGTEAFF
TRBV5-1,TRBJ2-1,CASSFRGGNEQFF
TRBV28,TRBJ2-1,CASSFVLAGKGNEQFF
TRBV5-1,TRBJ2-1,CASSLITSGGSYNEQFF
TRBV27,TRBJ1-4,CAIFRGSNEKLFF
TRBV4-1,TRBJ2-3,CASSQSGDTQYF
TRBV7-2,TRBJ1-4,CASSLASSYNEKLFF
TRBV19,TRBJ2-1,CASSSEGLDYNEQFF
TRBV24-1,TRBJ2-5,CATGREAPETQYF
TRBV6-2/TRBV6-3,TRBJ2-7,CAGKLAGGYEQYF
TRBV7-8,TRBJ1-1,CASSSKPQQNTEAFF
TRBV28,TRBJ2-1,CVSSSPRDRGQSSYNGQFF
TRBV5-1,TRBJ2-6,CASSRQGPGANVLTF
TRBV3-1,TRBJ2-2,CASSQGTGDTGELFF
TRBV7-2,TRBJ1-6,CASSLTGGADSPLHF
TRBV4-3,TRBJ1-3,CASSQDKRPSAGNTIYF
TRBV11-1,TRBJ2-7,CASSLAYDGNTRSVVYEQYF
TRBV10-3,TRBJ1-2,CAINEGAGTGYTF
TRBV28,TRBJ2-7,CASRPPRGPTYEQYF
TRBV28,TRBJ2-3,CASTLTGFTDTQYF
TRBV7-8,TRBJ2-1,CASSSQDYIGEQFF
TRBV12-3/TRBV12-4,TRBJ2-5,CASSFRGVQETQYF
TRBV3-1,TRBJ1-2,CASSQGTYGYTF
TRBV11-2,TRBJ1-2,CASSLDINYGYTF
TRBV13,TRBJ2-3,CASSIGSLAGITQYF
TRBV5-1,TRBJ1-1,CASSSRQYNTEAFF
TRBV13,TRBJ2-1,CASSYRTSPRNEQFF
TRBV29-1,TRBJ2-1,CSVVGLAGVTF
TRBV5-1,TRBJ2-3,CASSLPQGADTQYF
TRBV7-2,TRBJ2-1,CASTHTASLYEQFF
TRBV12-2,TRBJ2-7,CASRYPGLAGGPSSYEQYF
TRBV5-1,TRBJ1-4,CASSASAGEKLFF
TRBV12-3/TRBV12-4,TRBJ2-1,CASSTSLGGEQFF
TRBV6-4,TRBJ2-1,CASSDSGGASYNEQFF